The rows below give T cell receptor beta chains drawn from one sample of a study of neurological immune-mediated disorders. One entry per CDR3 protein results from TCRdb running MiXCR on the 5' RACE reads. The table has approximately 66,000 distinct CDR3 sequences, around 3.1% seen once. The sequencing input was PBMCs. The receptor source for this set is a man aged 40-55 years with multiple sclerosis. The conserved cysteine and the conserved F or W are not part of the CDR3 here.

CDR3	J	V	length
ASSSGQNYGYT	TRBJ1-2	TRBV7-9	11
ASSFFEGRGNEQY	TRBJ2-7	TRBV7-9	13
ASSQAGLGRLRTEAF	TRBJ1-1	TRBV3-1	15
ASSLQGGKTTLN	TRBJ1-6	TRBV7-9	12
ASSQGQGVTEAF	TRBJ1-1	TRBV3-1	12
ASSFPPPRQGVFYEQY	TRBJ2-7	TRBV27	16
ASSLTSGRYDEQF	TRBJ2-1	TRBV7-2	13
ASSIVSGRNEQY	TRBJ2-7	TRBV19	12
AISAWVGSQETQY	TRBJ2-5	TRBV10-3	13
ASSLGHRASGNTIY	TRBJ1-3	TRBV6-1	14
ASSLTGRTEAF	TRBJ1-1	TRBV7-2	11
ASSWGGTGPSSYNEQF	TRBJ2-1	TRBV7-9	16
ASPGTRLFYNEQF	TRBJ2-1	TRBV12-3/TRBV12-4	13
SVEDLTKET	TRBJ1-2	TRBV29-1	9
ATSDLAGRGQSTGELF	TRBJ2-2	TRBV24-1	16
ASSRTSGSLAYNEQF	TRBJ2-1	TRBV7-2	15
ASSFQGLNYGYT	TRBJ1-2	TRBV12-3/TRBV12-4	12
ASSDSLSDTQY	TRBJ2-3	TRBV10-2	11
ASSQGGSLEKLF	TRBJ1-4	TRBV3-1	12
STRGGSGELF	TRBJ2-2	TRBV29-1	10
ASSYWTGGTDTQY	TRBJ2-3	TRBV6-5	13